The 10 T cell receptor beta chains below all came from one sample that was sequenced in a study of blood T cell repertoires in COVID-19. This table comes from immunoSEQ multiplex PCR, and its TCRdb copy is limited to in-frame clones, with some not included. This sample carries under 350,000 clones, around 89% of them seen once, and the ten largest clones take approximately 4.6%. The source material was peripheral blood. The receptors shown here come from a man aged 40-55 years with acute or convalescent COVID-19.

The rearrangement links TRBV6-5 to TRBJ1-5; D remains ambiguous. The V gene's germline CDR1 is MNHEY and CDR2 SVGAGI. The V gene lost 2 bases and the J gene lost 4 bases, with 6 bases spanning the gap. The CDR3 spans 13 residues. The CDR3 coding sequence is TGTGCCAGCAGTTACAACAGAAATCAGCCCCAGCATTTT. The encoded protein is CASSYNRNQPQHF.

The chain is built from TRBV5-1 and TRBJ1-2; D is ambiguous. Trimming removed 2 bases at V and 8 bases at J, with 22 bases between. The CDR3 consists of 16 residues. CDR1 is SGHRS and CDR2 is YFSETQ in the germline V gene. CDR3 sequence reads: CASSLGSRPNEGGYTF. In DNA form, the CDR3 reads TGCGCCAGCAGCTTAGGTAGCAGACCGAATGAGGGCGGCTACACCTTC.

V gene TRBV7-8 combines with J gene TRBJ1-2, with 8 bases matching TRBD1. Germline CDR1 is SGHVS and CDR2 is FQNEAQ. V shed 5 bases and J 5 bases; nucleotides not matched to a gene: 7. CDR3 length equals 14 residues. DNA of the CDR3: TGTGCCAGCAGCACTGGACAGGGAGGGTATGGCTACACCTTC. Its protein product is CASSTGQGGYGYTF. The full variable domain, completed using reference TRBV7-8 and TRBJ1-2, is GAGVSQSPRYKVAKRGQDVALRCDPISGHVSLFWYQQALGQGPEFLTYFQNEAQLDKSGLPSDRFFAERPEGSVSTLKIQRTQQEDSAVYLCASSTGQGGYGYTFGSGTRLTVV.

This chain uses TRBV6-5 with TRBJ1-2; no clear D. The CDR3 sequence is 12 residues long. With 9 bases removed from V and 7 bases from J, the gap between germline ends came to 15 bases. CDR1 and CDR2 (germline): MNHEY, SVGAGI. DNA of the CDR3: TGTGCCAGTGAGAGGGAACCGGGTGGCTACACCTTC. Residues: CASEREPGGYTF.

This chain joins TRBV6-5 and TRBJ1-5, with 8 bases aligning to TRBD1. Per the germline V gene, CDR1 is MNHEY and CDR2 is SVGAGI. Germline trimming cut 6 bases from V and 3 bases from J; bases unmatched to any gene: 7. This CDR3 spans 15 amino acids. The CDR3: CASRSTGVSNQPQHF. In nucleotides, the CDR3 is TGTGCCAGCAGGTCGACAGGGGTCTCCAATCAGCCCCAGCATTTT.

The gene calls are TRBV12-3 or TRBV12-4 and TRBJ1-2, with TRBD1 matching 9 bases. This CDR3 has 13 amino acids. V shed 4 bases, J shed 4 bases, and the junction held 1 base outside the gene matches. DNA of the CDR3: TGTGCCAGCAGTTGGGACAGGGTCTATGGCTACACCTTC. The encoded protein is CASSWDRVYGYTF.

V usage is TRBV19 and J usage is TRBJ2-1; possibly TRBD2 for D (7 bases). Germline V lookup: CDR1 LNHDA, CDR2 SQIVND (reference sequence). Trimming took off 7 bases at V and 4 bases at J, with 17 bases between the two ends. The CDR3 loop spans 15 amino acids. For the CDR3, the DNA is TGTGCCAGTAACTTTGGGGGGGGCTATTACAATGAGCAGTTCTTC. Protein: CASNFGGGYYNEQFF.

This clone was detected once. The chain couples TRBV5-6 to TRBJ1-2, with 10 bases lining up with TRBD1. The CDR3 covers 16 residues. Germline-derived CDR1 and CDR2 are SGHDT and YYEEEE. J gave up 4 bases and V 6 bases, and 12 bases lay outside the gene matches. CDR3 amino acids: CASIGDRGFIGYGYTF. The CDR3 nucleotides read TGTGCCAGCATTGGGGACAGGGGATTCATAGGCTATGGCTACACCTTC.

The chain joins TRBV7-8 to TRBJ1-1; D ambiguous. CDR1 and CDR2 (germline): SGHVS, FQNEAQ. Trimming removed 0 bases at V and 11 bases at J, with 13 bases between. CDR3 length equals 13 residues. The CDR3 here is CASSLAPRIVAFF. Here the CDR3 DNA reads TGTGCCAGCAGCTTAGCCCCCAGGATTGTGGCTTTCTTT.

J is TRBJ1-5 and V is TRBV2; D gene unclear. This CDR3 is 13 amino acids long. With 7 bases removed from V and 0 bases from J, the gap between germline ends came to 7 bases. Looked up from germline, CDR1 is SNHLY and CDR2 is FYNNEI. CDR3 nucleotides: TGTGCCAGCACGACGGGTAGCAATCAGCCCCAGCATTTT. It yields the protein CASTTGSNQPQHF.